Listed here is a single T cell receptor (beta chain). Indicated time point: baseline pretreatment blood. Noted treatment: 15 Gy SBRT to primary tumor, nephrectomy 4 weeks later. The CDR3 runs to 12 residues. The germline gives CDR1 MDHEN, CDR2 SYDVKM. With 3 bases removed from V and 6 bases from J, the gap between germline ends came to 9 bases. This sample is part of a study of radiation and T cells in renal cell carcinoma. Sequencing was performed with immunoSEQ multiplex PCR; in TCRdb, only in-frame clones are kept and a portion is missing. The data hold around 140,000 clones, with roughly 80% observed a single time.

The sample in question was blood, obtained from a patient whose treatment included radiotherapy and nephrectomy. The sequence was obtained from a woman aged 45 to 65 with renal cell carcinoma. This chain links TRBV28 with TRBJ2-7, with D perhaps TRBD1 or TRBD2 (5 bases each). The CDR3 region is CASSLRGGEQYF. The CDR3 DNA follows: TGTGCCAGCAGTTTGAGGGGCGGCGAGCAGTACTTC. Complete variable domain (other parts from reference TRBV28 and TRBJ2-7): DVKVTQSSRYLVKRTGEKVFLECVQDMDHENMFWYRQDPGLGLRLIYFSYDVKMKEKGDIPEGYSVSREKKERFSLILESASTNQTSMYLCASSLRGGEQYFGPGTRLTVT.